This record concerns one T cell receptor (beta chain) sequence. TCRdb's table, derived via immunoSEQ multiplex PCR, lists solely in-frame clones and lacks some. This table holds roughly 450,000 clones, approximately 85% found once. The sample originates from a study of shared clonotypes between healthy human individuals. Roughly 84 million PBMCs served as the genomic DNA source for unsorted samples. Per germline, CDR1 SGDLS and CDR2 YYNGEE. This CDR3 contains 15 residues. The V end lost 4 bases, the J end lost 14 bases, and 24 bases lay between the germline ends. Sequences were obtained from PBMCs. This chain connects TRBV9 to TRBJ1-4; D is perhaps TRBD1 (5 bases). The sequence came from a woman in her forties in good health. Some clones in this sample may be carry-over from other donors' samples. The CDR3 loop is CASSSRPGPGGGLFF. For the CDR3, the DNA is TGTGCCAGCAGCTCCCGACCGGGTCCCGGGGGGGGGCTGTTTTTT.